What follows are 7 T cell receptor beta chains derived from one specimen sequenced in a study of response to subunit inactivated influenza vaccine. TCRdb passed the RT-PCR reads through MiXCR, listing each CDR3 protein once. This sample has approximately 490,000 distinct CDR3 sequences, with more than 7% found just once. The material sequenced was PBMCs from blood, taken 23 months after vaccination. The receptors here all came from a man between 50 and 75 years old who received an inactivated influenza vaccine.

This sequence joins TRBV5-1 and TRBJ2-2; D unresolved. Germline CDR1 is SGHRS and CDR2 is YFSETQ. The CDR3 has 15 residues. V was cut by 1 base and J by 2 bases, with 9 bases left in between. CDR3 residues: CASSLLRINTGELFF. CDR3 bases: TGCGCCAGCAGCTTGTTACGGATAAACACCGGGGAGCTGTTTTTT. Drawing the rest from reference TRBV5-1 and TRBJ2-2, the complete variable domain is KAGVTQTPRYLIKTRGQQVTLSCSPISGHRSVSWYQQTPGQGLQFLFEYFSETQRNKGNFPGRFSGRQFSNSRSEMNVSTLELGDSALYLCASSLLRINTGELFFGEGSRLTVL.

This clonotype showed up just a few times. The rearrangement links TRBV7-9 to TRBJ1-1, with 7 bases identical to TRBD1. Germline assignment: CDR1 SEHNR and CDR2 FQNEAQ (reference sequence). The length of the CDR3 is 12 residues. V shed 3 bases and J 8 bases; nucleotides not matched to a gene: 3. The CDR3 is CASSFRGEEAFF. The CDR3 DNA reads as TGTGCCAGCAGCTTCAGGGGGGAGGAAGCTTTCTTT.

This clonotype was found a few times. The chain uses TRBV29-1 and TRBJ1-1, with D possibly being TRBD1 (5 bases). Between the trimmed V and J ends, which lost 4 bases and 0 bases, there was a span of 9 bases. Germline assignment: CDR1 SQVTM and CDR2 ANQGSEA. The CDR3 has 13 amino acids. The CDR3 here is CSVAGALNTEAFF. CDR3 DNA sequence: TGCAGCGTTGCCGGGGCACTGAACACTGAAGCTTTCTTT.

The CDR3 loop reads CSARPKTGTDTQYF. The CDR3 DNA reads as TGCAGTGCACGGCCTAAGACGGGCACAGATACGCAGTATTTT. The chain has TRBV20-1 and TRBJ2-3; D is unclear. The ends were cut back, 6 bases at V and 1 base at J, with 14 bases in the middle. This CDR3 has 14 amino acids. Germline V lookup: CDR1 DFQATT, CDR2 SNEGSKA (reference sequence).

This clonotype occurred many times. The J gene is TRBJ2-1, the V gene TRBV13; D perhaps matches TRBD2 (6 bases). Trimming cost V 5 bases and J 7 bases, with 15 bases left between them. The CDR3 spans 14 residues. Germline V gene data show CDR1 as PRHDT and CDR2 as FYEKMQ (reference sequence). As DNA, the CDR3 is TGTGCCAGCAGCCCGCGGGGCGGATCTAATGAGCAGTTCTTC. Protein product: CASSPRGGSNEQFF.

This clonotype was seen a few times. The chain carries TRBV7-3 and TRBJ1-1; 7 nucleotides match TRBD1. The trim removed 6 bases at V and 3 bases at J, leaving 4 bases unmatched. Germline CDR1 is SGHTA and CDR2 is FQGTGA. CDR3 length: 13 amino acids. CDR3 nucleotides: TGTGCCAGCAGTCAGGGGGTTGACACTGAAGCTTTCTTT. Amino acids: CASSQGVDTEAFF. The variable domain in full, with the rest retrieved from reference TRBV7-3 and TRBJ1-1, is GAGVSQTPSNKVTEKGKYVELRCDPISGHTALYWYRQSLGQGPEFLIYFQGTGAADDSGLPNDRFFAVRPEGSVSTLKIQRTERGDSAVYLCASSQGVDTEAFFGQGTRLTVV.

This chain connects TRBV4-1 to TRBJ2-5; 11 bases agree with TRBD1. The CDR3 totals 18 residues. CDR1 and CDR2 from the germline V gene are MGHRA and YSYEKL. Losses at the gene ends were 2 bases for V and 5 bases for J; bases not matched to a gene: 13. CDR3 loop: CASSQMHGQGAVFETQYF. The CDR3 coding sequence is TGCGCCAGCAGCCAAATGCACGGACAGGGGGCGGTTTTCGAGACCCAGTACTTC.